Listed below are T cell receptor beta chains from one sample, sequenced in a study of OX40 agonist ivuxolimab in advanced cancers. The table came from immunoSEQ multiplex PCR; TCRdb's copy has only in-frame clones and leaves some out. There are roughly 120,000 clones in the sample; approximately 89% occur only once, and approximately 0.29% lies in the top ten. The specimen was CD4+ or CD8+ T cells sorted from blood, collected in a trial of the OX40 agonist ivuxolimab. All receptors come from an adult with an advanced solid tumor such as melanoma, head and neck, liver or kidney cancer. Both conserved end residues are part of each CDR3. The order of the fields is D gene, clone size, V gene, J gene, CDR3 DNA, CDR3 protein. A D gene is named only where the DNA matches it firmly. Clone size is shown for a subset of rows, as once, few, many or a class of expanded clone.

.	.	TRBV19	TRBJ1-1	TGTGCCAGTAGTATTGGGGGATCGGGCACTGAAGCTTTCTTT	CASSIGGSGTEAFF
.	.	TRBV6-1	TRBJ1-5	TGTGCCAGCAGTGAAACAGGTCAGGATCAGCCCCAGCATTTT	CASSETGQDQPQHF
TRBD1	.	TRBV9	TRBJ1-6	TGTGCCAGCAGCGATCGAGACCCGGGACAGGCAAATTCACCCCTCCACTTT	CASSDRDPGQANSPLHF
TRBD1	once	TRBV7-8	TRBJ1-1	TGTGCCAGCAGCTCGGACAGGGGGATCACTGAAGCTTTCTTT	CASSSDRGITEAFF
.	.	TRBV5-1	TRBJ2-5	TGCGCCAGCAGCGCCTTTTTCGTCCAGGAGACCCAGTACTTC	CASSAFFVQETQYF
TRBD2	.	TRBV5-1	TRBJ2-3	TGCGCCAGCAGCTTGGTCGGCGGGGGGGTCGGCACAGATACGCAGTATTTT	CASSLVGGGVGTDTQYF
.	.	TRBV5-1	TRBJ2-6	TGCGCCAGCAGCCCGGAGGGGTCTGGGGCCAACGTCCTGACTTTC	CASSPEGSGANVLTF
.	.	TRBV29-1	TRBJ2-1	TGCAGCGTTGAAATCGGGGCAACAACCTACAATGAGCAGTTCTTC	CSVEIGATTYNEQFF
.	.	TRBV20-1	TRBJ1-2	TGCAGTGCTACAGGCTATGGCTACACCTTC	CSATGYGYTF
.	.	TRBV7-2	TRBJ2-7	TGTGCCAGCAGTTCAATACCCGCCTACGAGCAGTACTTC	CASSSIPAYEQYF
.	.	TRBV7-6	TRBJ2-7	TGTGCCAGCAGCTTAGGGGCCAGCTCCTACGAGCAGTACTTC	CASSLGASSYEQYF
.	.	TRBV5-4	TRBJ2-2	TGTGCCAGCAGCCCAGGCGGGGCCACCGGGGAGCTGTTTTTT	CASSPGGATGELFF
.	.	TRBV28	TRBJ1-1	TGTGCCAGCAGTCCCAATAACCGGGACAAAGGATTGAACACTGAAGCTTTCTTT	CASSPNNRDKGLNTEAFF